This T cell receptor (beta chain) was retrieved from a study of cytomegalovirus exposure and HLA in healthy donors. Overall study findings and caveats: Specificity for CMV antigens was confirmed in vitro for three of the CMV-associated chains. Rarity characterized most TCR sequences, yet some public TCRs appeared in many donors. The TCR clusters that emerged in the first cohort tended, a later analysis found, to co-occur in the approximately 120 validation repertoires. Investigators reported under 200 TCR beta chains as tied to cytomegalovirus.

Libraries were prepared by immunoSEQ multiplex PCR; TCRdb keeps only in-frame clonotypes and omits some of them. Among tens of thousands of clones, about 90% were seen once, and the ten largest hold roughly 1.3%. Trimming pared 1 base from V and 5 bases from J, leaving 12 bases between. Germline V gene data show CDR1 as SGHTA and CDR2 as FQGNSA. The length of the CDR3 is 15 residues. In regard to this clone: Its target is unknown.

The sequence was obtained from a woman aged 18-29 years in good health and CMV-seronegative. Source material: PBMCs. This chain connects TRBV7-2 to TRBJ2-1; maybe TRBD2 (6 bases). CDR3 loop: CASSLDRGTHNEQFF. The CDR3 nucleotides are TGTGCCAGCAGCTTAGACCGAGGGACTCACAATGAGCAGTTCTTC.